This T cell receptor (beta chain) is from a study of blood T cell repertoires in COVID-19 (dated by TCRdb to the early 2020s). For context, the study as a whole: Samples from collaborators originated in the United States, Italy and Spain and spanned both the acute and convalescent phases of COVID-19. The prospective study material was composed of cDNA or gDNA derived from T cells, B-cell-depleted T cells, or PBMCs. Subjects who had been exposed to COVID-19, were actively infected with it, or had recovered from it provided the deeply sampled blood TCRbeta repertoires that made up the dataset. The repertoires were released in a freely available public database meant as a resource for research on the immune response to SARS-CoV-2. The samples were drawn from the first 160 participants of the ongoing ImmuneRACE study and from some 1,300 subjects provided by 6 global collaborators. Sample metadata almost always included a de-identified subject ID, COVID-19 status, age in years and sex. Where HLA class I and class II types were available, the types were taken from metadata supplied by the sample provider, not from assay-based typing.

Study-wide conclusions, independent of this receptor: The quantity of clinical and demographic metadata differed by source and by participant and was supplied without curation.

TCRbeta CDR3 regions were amplified from genomic DNA using the immunoSEQ Assay, a bias-controlled multiplex PCR. Per the source publication's procedure: The number of nucleated cells in each sample was estimated from the amplification of reference gene primers within the assay. Sequence reads were collapsed and filtered to measure the absolute abundance of every unique TCRbeta CDR3 rearrangement. For each sample, productive Simpson clonality was calculated as the square root of Simpson's diversity index over productive rearrangements. In its TCRdb copy, this immuneACCESS table keeps in-frame sequences only and misses some clones. Where compared with another copy, unresolved V genes explain less than half of these, and the others have no known cause. That table supplies the V and J calls and clone size; D and trimming were determined from the DNA. The sample table holds 100,000 to 150,000 clones, of which roughly four fifths were seen once. The ten largest clones capture 10% to 15% of the sample.

Each collaborating institution followed its own protocols to collect whole blood in K2EDTA tubes. Collaborator samples were shipped for TCRbeta analysis as frozen whole blood, isolated PBMCs, or DNA extracted from either sample type. Trimmed from V: 5 bases; trimmed from J: 10 bases; junction bases lacking a gene match: 11. Reading from cysteine to phenylalanine, the CDR3 counts 15 amino acids. Just the 45-base CDR3 DNA is kept, in frame starting at base 1. The CDR1 and CDR2 encoded by the germline V gene are SGHVS and FQNEAQ. A remark on this clone: Its antigen is still unknown. Per-base quality was not reported, and no clone a single base away is much larger than it.

Sequenced: peripheral blood. The receptor was isolated from a woman aged 60-70 years with acute or convalescent COVID-19. Rearrangement joined TRBV7-8 to TRBJ1-6; 7 of the junction bases match TRBD1. DNA sequence: TGTGCCAGCAGCACCCGGACAGGAAGAGCCTCACCCCTCCACTTT. This codes for CASSTRTGRASPLHF. Supplemented by the reference TRBV7-8 and TRBJ1-6 proteins around the CDR3, the complete variable domain is GAGVSQSPRYKVAKRGQDVALRCDPISGHVSLFWYQQALGQGPEFLTYFQNEAQLDKSGLPSDRFFAERPEGSVSTLKIQRTQQEDSAVYLCASSTRTGRASPLHFGNGTRLTVT.